This T cell receptor (beta chain) was sequenced in a study of T-cell memory formation after mild COVID-19. Study overall: Clusters were largely donor specific. Study-level points and caveats: Later expanders leaned CD4+, whereas clones that contracted between day 15 and 85 were balanced CD4/CD8.

One entry per CDR3 protein results from TCRdb running MiXCR on the 5' RACE reads. The top ten hold 3.8% of the sample, which has around 160,000 distinct CDR3 sequences, around 10% seen once. The CDR3 consists of 15 residues. Germline lookup yields CDR1 SNHLY and CDR2 FYNNEI. V trimming: 7 bases; J trimming: 0 bases; junction bases outside the gene matches: 5. Concerning this clonotype: As yet, its antigen is unknown.

V is TRBV2 and J is TRBJ1-5, with 8 positions matching TRBD1. The sequence came from a man aged 18 to 35 who had mild COVID-19 (a few samples of this study predate the infection). Cell type and time point are not known. Sequencing used PBMCs or a T cell subset sorted from them (not recorded which). The CDR3 sequence: CASTGGRVSNQPQHF. In DNA, the CDR3 is TGTGCCAGCACAGGGGGCAGAGTTAGCAATCAGCCCCAGCATTTT.